A single sample gave rise to the 17 T cell receptor beta chains below, sequenced in a study of vaccination and CD4 T cells after COVID-19 (dated by TCRdb to 2021 to 2024). No cognate antigen is known for these TCRs. Libraries were prepared through PCR. Data came from an Illumina iSeq 100. DNA from cultured CD4+ T cells underwent TCR sequencing with the Oncomine TCR Beta short-read assay at the Johns Hopkins FTIC core. TCRdb reprocessing: public reads trimmed at Q25 with fastp, clones called with MiXCR, in-frame beta chains kept. Rows are unified per CDR3 protein, each entry keeping the most common DNA and genes. The sample data list about 12,000 distinct CDR3 sequences, and approximately 60% of these were observed just once. The top ten clones comprise more than 9.5% of the sample. In light of the paper, this sample's treatment or condition label describes: approximately 9-day PBMC culture with coronavirus spike peptide pools or control peptides (ViraFEST assay).

The specimen sequenced was CD4+ T cells from blood, cultured in vitro. The receptors shown here come from a human donor who had recovered from COVID-19.

The chain joins TRBV10-3 to TRBJ1-1; D is uncertain. Between the trimmed V and J ends, which lost 6 bases and 4 bases, there was a span of 9 bases. Germline V CDR1 and CDR2: ENHRY, SYGVKD. The length of the CDR3 is 12 residues. Here the CDR3 DNA reads TGTGCCATCAGGGAATTGGGCACTGAAGCTTTCTTT. This translates into CAIRELGTEAFF.

J is TRBJ1-2 and V is TRBV7-2; TRBD1 aligns across 7 bases. The J segment lost 4 bases and the V segment lost 8 bases, leaving 13 bases of the junction unmatched. This CDR3 is built from 15 residues. The germline V gene has CDR1 SGHTA and CDR2 FQGNSA. CDR3: CASAQQGTVSYGYTF. DNA for the CDR3: TGTGCCAGCGCCCAACAGGGGACAGTTTCCTATGGCTACACCTTC.

This chain joins TRBV5-1 and TRBJ1-5; 9 bases are shared with TRBD1. V shed 0 bases, J shed 6 bases, and the junction held 4 bases outside the gene matches. The CDR3 has 15 amino acids. CDR1 is SGHRS, CDR2 YFSETQ, per germline. CDR3 in amino acids: CASSLEGQGGQPQHF. CDR3 nucleotides: TGCGCCAGCAGCTTGGAGGGACAGGGCGGTCAGCCCCAGCATTTT.

This clonotype was picked up a small number of times. The DNA of the CDR3 is TGTGCCAGCAGTGGGGGGAACACTGAAGCTTTCTTT. Residues: CASSGGNTEAFF. The rearrangement links TRBV6-1 to TRBJ1-1; D unresolved. The ends were cut back, 4 bases at V and 1 base at J, with 4 bases in the middle. The CDR3 totals 12 residues. CDR1 and CDR2 from the germline V gene are MNHNS and SASEGT.

The V call is TRBV12-5, the J call TRBJ1-1; 9 bases match TRBD1. The V gene's germline CDR1 is LGHNT and CDR2 FRNRAP. This CDR3 contains 19 residues. J lost 0 bases, V lost 0 bases, and 11 bases had no gene match. This chain's CDR3 is CASGLVLGQGPLMNTEAFF. In DNA form, the CDR3 reads TGTGCTAGTGGTTTGGTACTCGGACAGGGGCCCCTCATGAACACTGAAGCTTTCTTT.

This clonotype has just a few counts. This chain links TRBV15 with TRBJ2-5; 8 nucleotides match TRBD1. CDR3 length equals 15 residues. Looked up from germline, CDR1 is LNHNV and CDR2 is YYDKDF (reference sequence). Trimming cost V 4 bases and J 5 bases; bases outside gene matches: 9. As DNA, the CDR3 is TGTGCCACCAGCAACCAAGCAGGGGGCCGGGAGACCCAGTACTTC. The encoded protein is CATSNQAGGRETQYF.

The V gene is TRBV6-1, the J gene TRBJ2-7; D ambiguous. V lost 6 bases, J lost 0 bases, and 6 bases lay in between. Germline lookup yields CDR1 MNHNS and CDR2 SASEGT. This CDR3 spans 12 amino acids. The CDR3 DNA follows: TGTGCCAGCAGCGACACCTCCTACGAGCAGTACTTC. This translates into CASSDTSYEQYF.

This clonotype was counted a few times. The chain recombines TRBV6-4 with TRBJ1-4; D gene uncertain. Germline CDR1 reads MRHNA; CDR2 reads SNTAGT. This CDR3 has 11 amino acids. The V end lost 9 bases, the J end lost 7 bases, and 9 bases lay between the germline ends. The CDR3: CARPPSEKLFF. CDR3 nucleotides: TGTGCCAGACCCCCTAGTGAAAAACTGTTTTTT.

The J gene is TRBJ1-5, the V gene TRBV24-1; TRBD1 is a possible D gene (5 bases). V gave up 6 bases and J gave up 2 bases, with 10 bases separating them. This CDR3 contains 14 residues. Germline V lookup: CDR1 KGHDR, CDR2 SFDVKD. In DNA, the CDR3 is TGTGCCACCAGTCCAGGGAACGGCAATCAGCCCCAGCATTTT. Encoded protein: CATSPGNGNQPQHF.

The V call is TRBV11-2, the J call TRBJ2-5; D remains ambiguous. The CDR3 consists of 14 residues. Trimming pared 8 bases from V and 2 bases from J, leaving 15 bases between. Germline V gene lookup returns CDR1 SGHAT and CDR2 FQNNGV. The CDR3: CASGRRLTQETQYF. The CDR3 DNA reads as TGTGCCAGCGGTCGACGGCTAACTCAAGAGACCCAGTACTTC.

The chain carries TRBV7-6 and TRBJ2-2; perhaps TRBD2 as D (5 bases). Deletions cut 1 base from V and 5 bases from J, with 8 bases between. Germline CDR1 and CDR2: SGHVS and FNYEAQ. This CDR3 contains 14 residues. CDR3 DNA sequence: TGTGCCAGCAGCTTAGTCAGGAGGACCGGGGAGCTGTTTTTT. It translates to CASSLVRRTGELFF. Together with reference TRBV7-6 and TRBJ2-2, the CDR3 gives the full variable domain: GAGVSQSPRYKVTKRGQDVALRCDPISGHVSLYWYRQALGQGPEFLTYFNYEAQQDKSGLPNDRFSAERPEGSISTLTIQRTEQRDSAMYRCASSLVRRTGELFFGEGSRLTVL.

This clonotype was seen only a few times. The chain is built from TRBV6-1 and TRBJ1-4; no reliable D call. The CDR3 length is 13 residues. CDR1 is MNHNS and CDR2 is SASEGT in the germline V gene. Between the trimmed V and J ends, which lost 6 bases and 10 bases, there was a span of 15 bases. CDR3 nucleotides: TGTGCCAGCAGCCGGAGTATCGGGCTAAAACTGTTTTTT. This gives the protein CASSRSIGLKLFF.

The chain has TRBV6-5 and TRBJ2-1; 8 bases align to TRBD1. The V gene's germline CDR1 is MNHEY and CDR2 SVGAGI. The CDR3 sequence is 13 residues long. The trim removed 4 bases at V and 6 bases at J, leaving 2 bases unmatched. The CDR3 region is CASSSTGVNEQFF. For the CDR3, the DNA is TGTGCCAGCAGTTCGACAGGGGTCAATGAGCAGTTCTTC.

V gene TRBV5-4 combines with J gene TRBJ1-1; D is unclear. Trimming took 3 bases from V and 0 from J, leaving 9 bases between them. Germline CDR1 is SGHNT and CDR2 is YYREEE (reference sequence). The CDR3 sequence is 14 residues long. The CDR3: CASSSVGMNTEAFF. In DNA, the CDR3 is TGTGCCAGCAGCTCGGTCGGGATGAACACTGAAGCTTTCTTT. Full variable domain (outside the CDR3, taken from reference TRBV5-4 and TRBJ1-1): ETGVTQSPTHLIKTRGQQVTLRCSSQSGHNTVSWYQQALGQGPQFIFQYYREEENGRGNFPPRFSGLQFPNYSSELNVNALELDDSALYLCASSSVGMNTEAFFGQGTRLTVV.

The chain is built from TRBV20-1 and TRBJ2-7; 9 positions agree with TRBD2. J was trimmed by 4 bases and V by 3 bases; bases with no gene match: 7. The CDR3 consists of 14 residues. The germline gives CDR1 DFQATT, CDR2 SNEGSKA (reference sequence). CDR3 in amino acids: CSARVAGVRYEQYF. CDR3 in DNA: TGCAGTGCTAGGGTAGCGGGAGTCCGTTACGAGCAGTACTTC.

This clonotype was recorded once. This sequence joins TRBV27 and TRBJ1-2; possible D gene TRBD1, 5 bases. The CDR3 spans 17 residues. The ends were cut back, 4 bases at V and 4 bases at J, with 22 bases in the middle. Germline V CDR1 and CDR2: MNHEY, SMNVEV (reference sequence). CDR3 protein: CASSSETRRGSGYGYTF. The CDR3 DNA reads as TGTGCCAGCAGTTCGGAGACCCGAAGGGGTTCGGGCTATGGCTACACCTTC.

The chain links TRBV7-2 to TRBJ2-3, with 8 bases aligning to TRBD2. Per germline, CDR1 SGHTA and CDR2 FQGNSA. V lost 5 bases to trimming and J lost 3 bases; unmatched junction nucleotides: 13. The CDR3 sequence is 17 residues long. The DNA of the CDR3 is TGTGCCAGCAGCGCCCGGGGGGTAGCGGGGTTGACAGATACGCAGTATTTT. Amino acids: CASSARGVAGLTDTQYF.